This T cell receptor (beta chain) was identified in a study of TIL therapy for anti-PD-1-resistant metastatic lung cancer. Noted time point: pre-treatment sample, taken before nivolumab and TIL therapy. This was the immunoSEQ v3 assay. Method: immunoSEQ multiplex PCR; TCRdb's copy keeps in-frame clones and lacks some. The sample yields 55,000 or so clones, about 81% seen once. This specimen consisted of blood, obtained at baseline. This clonotype was obtained from a person aged 25 to 80 with non-small cell lung cancer.

The CDR3 DNA reads as TGTGCCAGCAGCCAAGAACTCCGGGCAGATACGCAGTATTTT. It translates to CASSQELRADTQYF. The chain joins TRBV14 to TRBJ2-3, with D uncertain. Germline V lookup: CDR1 SGHDN, CDR2 FVKESK. V was trimmed by 0 bases and J by 4 bases, leaving 8 bases between them. The CDR3 sequence is 14 residues long.